This T cell receptor beta chain was captured in a study of blood T cell repertoires in COVID-19. TCRdb keeps only in-frame clones here, not all; method: immunoSEQ multiplex PCR. This table holds fewer than 350,000 clones, roughly 90% found once. Germline V CDR1 and CDR2: LNHDA, SQIVND (reference sequence). The CDR3 contains 14 residues. V dropped 3 bases and J dropped 5 bases, with 14 bases sitting between them. The source material was PBMCs or T cells enriched from blood (not recorded which). This clonotype was obtained from a man aged 35 to 55 who had been exposed to COVID-19. The chain has TRBV19 and TRBJ2-7; D perhaps matches TRBD2 (5 bases). The CDR3 loop reads CASSMSLLGNEQYF. The CDR3 DNA sequence: TGTGCCAGTAGTATGAGTCTCCTCGGGAACGAGCAGTACTTC.